Detailed here is one TCR beta chain. The antigen remains unidentified. PCR primers comprised 60 Vbeta and 13 Jbeta primers. Only in-frame clones appear in the TCRdb table, and some are missing; sequencing was by immunoSEQ multiplex PCR. The sample contains roughly 130,000 clones, approximately 80% of which appear only once. Germline values: CDR1 SGHRS, CDR2 YFSETQ. The V end was cut by 5 bases, the J end by 6 bases, with 20 bases between. This CDR3 has 15 amino acids. The entry originates in a study of cytomegalovirus exposure and HLA in healthy donors. The donors comprised healthy bone marrow donors. General study results and limits: Most of the CMV-associated TCR beta chains (in a later analysis) appeared to be HLA-restricted. The only immune exposure information that was available was CMV serostatus.

The sequenced sample consisted of PBMCs. The chain links TRBV5-1 to TRBJ1-2; a weak D match, TRBD1 (6 bases). The source of this sequence is a man in his fifties or sixties in good health and CMV-seronegative. The CDR3, as DNA: TGCGCCAGCAGTCTACAGGGACCCACGGGGAATGGCTACACCTTC. Protein sequence: CASSLQGPTGNGYTF.